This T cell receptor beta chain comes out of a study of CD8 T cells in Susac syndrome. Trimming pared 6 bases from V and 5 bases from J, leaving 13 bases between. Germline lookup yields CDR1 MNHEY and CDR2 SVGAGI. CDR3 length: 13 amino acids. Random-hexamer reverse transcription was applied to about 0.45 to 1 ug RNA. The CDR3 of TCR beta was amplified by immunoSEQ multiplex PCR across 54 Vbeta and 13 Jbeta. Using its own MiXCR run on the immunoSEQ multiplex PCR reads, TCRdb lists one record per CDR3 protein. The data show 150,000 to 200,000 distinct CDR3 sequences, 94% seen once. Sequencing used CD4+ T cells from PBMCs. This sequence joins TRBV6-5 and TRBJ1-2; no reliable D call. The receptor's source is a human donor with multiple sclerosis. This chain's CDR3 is CASRPNAGYGYTF. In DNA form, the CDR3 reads TGTGCCAGCAGGCCTAATGCGGGATATGGCTACACCTTC.